This TCR beta chain originates from a study of T cells after yellow fever vaccination. Study-wide context: The SMART-Seq v4 Ultra Low Input method served to prepare the low-cell-number fractions.

Study results and caveats: Subsequent to the booster, the majority of primary-vaccination clones reappeared (roughly 97% CD4, 88% CD8).

In making TCR cDNA, 5'RACE template switching added a universal primer site and UMIs to it. TCRdb processed the 5' RACE reads anew with MiXCR; each CDR3 protein has one entry. Found here are some 420,000 distinct CDR3 sequences, under 20% of them singletons; the top ten hold roughly 19%. The CDR3 totals 15 residues. The V gene's germline CDR1 is MNHEY and CDR2 SMNVEV (reference sequence). Trimming stripped 3 bases from V and 1 base from J, with 12 bases between. A remark on this clonotype: Antigen specificity is unknown.

This receptor was taken from a young man who received the YFV17D yellow fever vaccine. J is TRBJ1-1 and V is TRBV27; D gene unclear. Material: PBMCs, obtained before the yellow fever booster vaccination. The CDR3: CASSFRSGGNTEAFF. In DNA form, the CDR3 reads TGTGCCAGCAGTTTTCGGTCTGGTGGGAACACTGAAGCTTTCTTT.